A single T cell receptor (beta chain) is shown here with its context. Its target is not known. This entry comes from a study of Ad26.COV2.S vaccination and SARS-CoV-2 variants. Study-level points and caveats: Non-spike TCR breadth showed similarity between vaccine and placebo recipients. Substantial breadth in spike-specific CD8+ and CD4+ T cell responses was reportedly seen after vaccination. Estimates derived from TCR breadth and depth analyses may have underestimated total T cell responses.

Clones were sequenced by immunoSEQ multiplex PCR, and TCRdb holds only the in-frame ones, with some missing. This table has roughly 150,000 clones, approximately 90% appearing once. Germline V gene sequence: CDR1 MNHNY, CDR2 SVGAGI (reference sequence). CDR3 length: 12 amino acids. Trimming left V 7 bases short and J 5 bases short, with 9 bases between. This sequence was found in a human donor who had recovered from COVID-19. The chain is built from TRBV6-6 and TRBJ1-5; D not resolved. Here the sequenced sample was peripheral blood, taken after recovery from COVID-19. In DNA, the CDR3 is TGTGCCAGCACCAAAGGTGATCAGCCCCAGCATTTT. It yields the protein CASTKGDQPQHF.